This record looks at one T cell receptor beta chain sequence and its context. Its antigen is unknown. This record comes from a study of cytomegalovirus exposure and HLA in healthy donors. General observations from the study: About 87% or about 30% of the time was how often most TCR beta V segments were productive, according to an earlier analysis.

With 60 Vbeta and 13 Jbeta primers, the PCR was carried out. In the authors' workflow: Some 10 million of the roughly 80 million unique TCR beta chains counted in a later analysis were shared. Profiled with immunoSEQ multiplex PCR; TCRdb holds only in-frame clones, not every one. D and trimming were read from the DNA, whereas the V and J calls and clone size are those reported in that table. This sample yields around 70,000 clones, of which 72% are seen a single time; over 4.5% belongs to the top ten. CDR1 is GTSNPN and CDR2 is SVGIG in the germline V gene (reference sequence). The trim removed 1 base at V and 9 bases at J, leaving 9 bases unmatched. The CDR3 runs 14 residues.

Sequencing was done on a sample of PBMCs. This TCR was sampled from a man aged 60-69 years in good health and CMV-seropositive. The chain uses TRBV30 and TRBJ1-5, with TRBD1 matching over 7 bases. CDR3 sequence: CAWSDRGSGRPQHF. CDR3 in DNA: TGTGCCTGGAGTGACAGGGGTTCTGGACGGCCCCAGCATTTT.